These 18 T cell receptor beta chains originate from one sample sequenced in a study of control samples from healthy donors and cancer patients. Generated by immunoSEQ multiplex PCR, the TCRdb table keeps only in-frame clones and is missing some. Of about 130,000 clones listed, 92% are singletons. Sequencing input: blood. The receptors shown here come from a woman aged 45-60 years in good health.

CDR3 sequence reads: CSVGKTNTEAFF. The CDR3 nucleotides are TGCAGCGTAGGGAAGACGAACACTGAAGCTTTCTTT. V is TRBV29-1 and J is TRBJ1-1; D ambiguous. CDR3 length: 12 amino acids. V lost 6 bases, J lost 1 base, and 9 bases lay in between. Per the germline V gene, CDR1 is SQVTM and CDR2 is ANQGSEA.

The chain has TRBV28 and TRBJ2-2, with unresolved D. Trimming took off 4 bases at V and 1 base at J, with 7 bases between the two ends. The germline V gene encodes CDR1 MDHEN and CDR2 SYDVKM. The CDR3 runs to 14 residues. The CDR3: CASSYSGNTGELFF. The CDR3 region has the DNA TGTGCCAGCAGTTACTCGGGGAACACCGGGGAGCTGTTTTTT.

The V and J genes are TRBV5-1 and TRBJ2-5; TRBD1 is a possible D gene (6 bases). Germline loops: CDR1 SGHRS, CDR2 YFSETQ. The CDR3 runs 14 residues. V gave up 4 bases and J gave up 4 bases, with 14 bases separating them. The CDR3 is CASSPTGGGETQYF. The CDR3 nucleotides read TGCGCCAGCAGCCCTACTGGGGGCGGAGAGACCCAGTACTTC.

CDR3 in DNA: TGCGCCAGCAAAGTGTCACCCGCCGGGACAGGGGAAGAAAAACTGTTTTTT. Its protein product is CASKVSPAGTGEEKLFF. The chain employs TRBV5-1 and TRBJ1-4; 10 nucleotides agree with TRBD1. This CDR3 spans 17 amino acids. CDR1 and CDR2 from the germline V gene are SGHRS and YFSETQ. Trimming cost V 6 bases and J 8 bases; bases outside gene matches: 16.

The CDR3 loop reads CASSWGLAASTDTQYF. The DNA for the CDR3 is TGTGCCAGCAGCTGGGGACTAGCCGCTAGCACAGATACGCAGTATTTT. V and J are TRBV11-1 and TRBJ2-3, with TRBD2 matching over 9 bases. Germline V CDR1 and CDR2: SGHAT, FQDESV (reference sequence). Germline trimming cut 4 bases from V and 0 bases from J; bases unmatched to any gene: 5. This CDR3 is 16 amino acids long.

The V and J genes are TRBV5-1 and TRBJ2-7, with 13 nucleotides matching TRBD2. The CDR3 consists of 15 residues. Looked up from germline, CDR1 is SGHRS and CDR2 is YFSETQ. V lost 4 bases to trimming and J lost 6 bases; unmatched junction nucleotides: 7. The CDR3 reads CASSMRLAGGREQYF. The CDR3 DNA follows: TGCGCCAGCAGCATGCGACTAGCGGGAGGTCGCGAGCAGTACTTC.

The genes are TRBV10-3 and TRBJ2-1; 7 nucleotides agree with TRBD2. Germline CDR1 ENHRY, CDR2 SYGVKD. The CDR3 loop spans 13 amino acids. V gave up 7 bases and J gave up 5 bases; unmatched junction bases: 5. CDR3 nucleotide sequence: TGTGCCATCACACTAGCGCCTAACAATGAGCAGTTCTTC. It translates to CAITLAPNNEQFF.

The CDR3 sequence: CASSTRDGYEQYF. DNA of the CDR3: TGTGCCAGTAGTACTCGGGACGGTTACGAGCAGTACTTC. The V gene is TRBV19, the J gene TRBJ2-7; perhaps D is TRBD1 or TRBD2 (5 bases each). Per germline, CDR1 LNHDA and CDR2 SQIVND (reference sequence). V gave up 4 bases and J gave up 4 bases, with 11 bases separating them. The CDR3 spans 13 residues.

The rearrangement uses TRBV5-1 and TRBJ1-6, with D unresolved. Germline loops: CDR1 SGHRS, CDR2 YFSETQ. CDR3 length: 13 amino acids. The V end lost 0 bases, the J end lost 10 bases, and 8 bases lay between the germline ends. The DNA for the CDR3 is TGCGCCAGCAGCTTGGAACAGAAATCACCCCTCCACTTT. Amino acid sequence: CASSLEQKSPLHF.

The chain has TRBV10-3 and TRBJ1-3; 7 bases are shared with TRBD1. CDR3 size: 16 residues. The V and J ends lost 2 bases and 0 bases, in that order; junction bases with no gene match: 4. The germline gives CDR1 ENHRY, CDR2 SYGVKD. CDR3 in DNA: TGTGCCATCAGTGAGCCGGGGACAGTCTCTGGAAACACCATATATTTT. As protein: CAISEPGTVSGNTIYF.

The rearrangement uses TRBV12-5 and TRBJ1-1; 11 bases align to TRBD1. The CDR3 extends over 15 amino acids. J was trimmed by 1 base and V by 3 bases; bases with no gene match: 1. From germline, CDR1 is LGHNT and CDR2 FRNRAP. The CDR3 region has the DNA TGTGCTAGTGGTTTTGGGACAGGGGGGAACACTGAAGCTTTCTTT. This encodes CASGFGTGGNTEAFF.

The chain employs TRBV3-1 (or the pseudogene TRBV3-2) and TRBJ2-7; TRBD1 agrees at 9 bases. The junction had 2 bases not matched to a gene; V was cut back by 1 base and J by 1 base. Germline values: CDR1 LGHDT, CDR2 YNNKEL (reference sequence). CDR3 size: 15 residues. The CDR3 region has the DNA TGTGCCAGCAGCCAAGCCGGACAGGGGTCCTACGAGCAGTACTTC. Translation gives CASSQAGQGSYEQYF.

The gene calls are TRBV12-2 and TRBJ2-3. TRBV12-2 is a listed pseudogene. There are 19 residues in the CDR3. The CDR3 nucleotides read TGTGCAAGTCGCTTAGAAAGGCCTTCGTGGGATCTGGGCACAGATACGCAGTATTTT. Translated, it gives CASRLERPSWDLGTDTQYF.

This clone occurred many times. This chain links TRBV6-5 with TRBJ1-3; D is undetermined. Trimming took off 6 bases at V and 0 bases at J, with 12 bases between the two ends. The germline CDR1 and CDR2 sequences are MNHEY and SVGAGI. This CDR3 contains 15 residues. CDR3 protein: CASRGSIDSGNTIYF. The CDR3 region has the DNA TGTGCCAGCAGGGGAAGTATAGACTCTGGAAACACCATATATTTT.

This clone appeared a single time. CDR3 residues: CASSLGLAMGDGYTF. CDR3 DNA: TGTGCCAGCAGCTTAGGGTTGGCTATGGGGGATGGCTACACCTTC. This chain connects TRBV7-2 to TRBJ1-2; D might be TRBD1 (5 bases). This CDR3 has 15 residues. In germline, CDR1 is SGHTA, CDR2 FQGNSA. Trimming stripped 1 base from V and 6 bases from J, with 15 bases between.

CDR3 nucleotide sequence: TGTGCCAGCTCACCTCCGGGACAGTTCCTTGAAAAACTGTTTTTT. Protein sequence: CASSPPGQFLEKLFF. The rearrangement links TRBV18 to TRBJ1-4; 7 bases fit TRBD1. The J segment lost 7 bases and the V segment lost 3 bases, leaving 8 bases of the junction unmatched. Germline CDR1 and CDR2: KGHSH and LQKENI. The CDR3 contains 15 residues. Full variable domain (missing parts from reference TRBV18 and TRBJ1-4): NAGVMQNPRHLVRRRGQEARLRCSPMKGHSHVYWYRQLPEEGLKFMVYLQKENIIDESGMPKERFSAEFPKEGPSILRIQQVVRGDSAAYFCASSPPGQFLEKLFFGSGTQLSVL.

This rearrangement joins TRBV9 to TRBJ2-6; D unresolved. CDR3 size: 15 residues. V was pared by 4 bases and J by 0 bases, with 8 bases between. Germline CDR1 reads SGDLS; CDR2 reads YYNGEE. Written as DNA, the CDR3 is TGTGCCAGCAGCCCGAGGCTCTCTGGGGCCAACGTCCTGACTTTC. Protein: CASSPRLSGANVLTF.

The chain links TRBV18 to TRBJ2-3, with TRBD1 matching over 10 bases. The CDR3 contains 15 residues. Trimming at V came to 3 bases and at J to 4 bases, leaving 4 bases not matched to a gene. The germline V gene has CDR1 KGHSH and CDR2 LQKENI. Here the CDR3 DNA reads TGTGCCAGCTCACCGTCGACAGGGGGCGCAGATACGCAGTATTTT. Translating it yields CASSPSTGGADTQYF. The full variable domain, with the rest looked up from reference TRBV18 and TRBJ2-3, is NAGVMQNPRHLVRRRGQEARLRCSPMKGHSHVYWYRQLPEEGLKFMVYLQKENIIDESGMPKERFSAEFPKEGPSILRIQQVVRGDSAAYFCASSPSTGGADTQYFGPGTRLTVL.